This T cell receptor beta chain was sequenced during a study of early T cells in non-severe SARS-CoV-2 infection. This clonotype has ten or more counts. Unique molecular identifiers were affixed to single, distinct cDNA molecules. MiXCR was run by TCRdb on the 5' RACE reads, yielding one entry per CDR3 protein. This table has tens of thousands of distinct CDR3 sequences, approximately 5% appearing once. The CDR3 has 13 amino acids. J gave up 4 bases and V 5 bases, and 3 bases lay outside the gene matches. Germline CDR1 SGHDN, CDR2 FVKESK. The chain carries TRBV14 and TRBJ1-2, with 8 bases aligning to TRBD1. This receptor was obtained from an adult who was a healthcare worker with PCR-confirmed SARS-CoV-2 infection or an uninfected control (not recorded which). Sequenced sample: whole blood. The CDR3 sequence is CASSLDRAYGYTF. In nucleotides, the CDR3 is TGTGCCAGCAGCTTGGACAGGGCCTATGGCTACACCTTC.